Included here is one TCR beta chain sequence, with context. The data originate from a study of technical replicates of blood from several donors. Germline assignment: CDR1 SGHTA and CDR2 FQGTGA. The CDR3 consists of 14 residues. V lost 5 bases, J lost 5 bases, and 5 bases stayed unmatched. Data came from immunoSEQ multiplex PCR; TCRdb stores just in-frame clones and leaves some out. The sample shows around 100,000 clones, about 95% of them seen only once. This clonotype originated in a human donor in good health. The V and J genes are TRBV7-3 and TRBJ2-1, with 8 bases lining up with TRBD2. Sequenced material: T cells isolated from PBMCs. CDR3 DNA: TGTGCCAGCAGCCCGACTAGCGCTAACAATGAGCAGTTCTTC. Translated: CASSPTSANNEQFF.